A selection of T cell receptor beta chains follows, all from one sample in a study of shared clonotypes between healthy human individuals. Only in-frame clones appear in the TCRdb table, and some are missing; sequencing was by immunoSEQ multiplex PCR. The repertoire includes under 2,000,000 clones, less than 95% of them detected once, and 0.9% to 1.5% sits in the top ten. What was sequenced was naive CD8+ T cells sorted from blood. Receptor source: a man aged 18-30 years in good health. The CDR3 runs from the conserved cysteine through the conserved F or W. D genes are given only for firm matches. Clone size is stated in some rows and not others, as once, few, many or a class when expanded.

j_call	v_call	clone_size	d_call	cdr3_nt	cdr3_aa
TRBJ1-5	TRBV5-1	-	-	TGCGCCAGCAGCTTACAGGTACCTAGCAATCAGCCCCAGCATTTT	CASSLQVPSNQPQHF
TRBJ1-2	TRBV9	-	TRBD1	TGTGCCAGCACCCTTTCGGGGACAGGGGGCCTCCATAACTATGGCTACACCTTC	CASTLSGTGGLHNYGYTF
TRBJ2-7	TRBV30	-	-	TGTGCCTGGAGTGACCCGACTGCCTCCTACGAGCAGTACTTC	CAWSDPTASYEQYF
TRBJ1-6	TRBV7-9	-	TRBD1	TGTGCCAGCAGCTTTGACAGGGCCGGCTCACCCCTCCACTTT	CASSFDRAGSPLHF
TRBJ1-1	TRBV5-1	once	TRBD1	TGCGCCAGCAGCGGCACAGGGGCAGAAGCTTTCTTT	CASSGTGAEAFF
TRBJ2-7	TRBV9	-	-	TGTGCCAGCAGCGCTGAGGGGGGCCCTACCTACGAGCAGTACTTC	CASSAEGGPTYEQYF
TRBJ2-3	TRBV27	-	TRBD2	TGTGCCAGCCTATCTAGCGGGGACTATACGCAGTATTTT	CASLSSGDYTQYF
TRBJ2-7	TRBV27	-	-	TGTGCCAGCAGCTCCGCCGGCCAGGGGTGGGACGAGCAGTACTTC	CASSSAGQGWDEQYF
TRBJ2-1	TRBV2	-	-	TGTGCCAGCAGGGCCGGAGGACAATCCTACAATGAGCAGTTCTTC	CASRAGGQSYNEQFF
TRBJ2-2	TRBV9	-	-	TGTGCCAGCAGCGCACCTTACACCGGGGAGCTGTTTTTT	CASSAPYTGELFF
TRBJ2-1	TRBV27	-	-	TGTGCCAGCAGTTTACAGCTGGGGAATGAGCAGTTCTTC	CASSLQLGNEQFF
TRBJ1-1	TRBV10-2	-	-	TGCGCCAGCAGTGGGCCCGGCCGACTTGAGAACACTGAAGCTTTCTTT	CASSGPGRLENTEAFF
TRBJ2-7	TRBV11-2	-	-	TGTGCCAGCAGCCTGCTCGGGTCCTACGAGCAGTACTTC	CASSLLGSYEQYF
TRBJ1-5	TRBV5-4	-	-	TGTGCCAGCAGCTTGGTTCAGGGAGGCCCCCAGCATTTT	CASSLVQGGPQHF
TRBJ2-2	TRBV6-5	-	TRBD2	TGTGCCAGCAGTTACTCCGCTAGCGGAAACACCGGGGAGCTGTTTTTT	CASSYSASGNTGELFF
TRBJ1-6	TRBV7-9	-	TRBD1	TGTGCCAGCAGCTTAGGGGGACAGCTTAATTCACCCCTCCACTTT	CASSLGGQLNSPLHF
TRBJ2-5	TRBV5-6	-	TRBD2	TGTGCCAGCAGCTCTGGACTAGTTGTGGAGACCCAGTACTTC	CASSSGLVVETQYF
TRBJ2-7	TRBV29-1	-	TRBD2	TGCAGCGTTGAACTGGGGACTAGCGTCTCCTACGAGCAGTACTTC	CSVELGTSVSYEQYF
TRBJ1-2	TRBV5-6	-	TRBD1	TGTGCCAGCAGCCGGGACAGTAACTATGGCTACACCTTC	CASSRDSNYGYTF
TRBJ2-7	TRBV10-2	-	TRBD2	TGCGCCAGCAGTGAGCCTAGCGGGAGGTACGAGCAGTACTTC	CASSEPSGRYEQYF
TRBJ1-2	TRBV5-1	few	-	TGCGCCAGCAGCCTTCCTTCGGACAGCAACTATGGCTACACCTTC	CASSLPSDSNYGYTF
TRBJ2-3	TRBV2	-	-	TGTGCCCTTACCGGGGGAGATACGCAGTATTTT	CALTGGDTQYF